This paragraph covers one T cell receptor beta chain sequence. The antigen remains unidentified. One tube held mixed TRB-A and TRB-B primer pools for touch-down PCR. Each CDR3 protein gets one entry in TCRdb, which reprocessed the multiplex PCR reads and gives no DNA. This sample contains some 9,600 distinct CDR3 sequences. This sample was taken from a study of T cell clusters in autoimmune cytopenias. Study-level points and caveats: TRB repertoire shifts in secondary cytopenia and chronic lymphocytic leukemia mostly reflected lymphoma, not autoimmunity. Compared with active autoimmune hepatitis patients, healthy donors showed approximately 3-fold more exclusive TRB clusters. The T cell clusters came from computational analysis alone and lack functional validation. Comparing secondary cytopenia with chronic lymphocytic leukemia showed no cluster-lack signature, apparently masked by lymphoma repertoire.

TRB was amplified from around 0.25 ug of peripheral blood genomic DNA per sample. The CDR3 loop spans 13 amino acids. CDR1 is SGHNT and CDR2 is YYREEE in the germline V gene (reference sequence). J is TRBJ1-6 and V is TRBV5-4; the D gene TCRdb calls, TRBD1, cannot be checked with no DNA. The sequenced material came from peripheral blood. The receptor was isolated from a human donor with an autoimmune cytopenia or autoimmune hepatitis (not recorded which). The CDR3 spells CASSTDRGSPLHF.